The 15 T cell receptor beta chains given below trace back to one sample, sequenced in a study of identical twins (dated by TCRdb to the mid-2010s). Library method: 5' RACE. Instrument used: Illumina HiSeq 2000. Starting from the raw public reads, TCRdb applied fastp trimming at Q25, assembled clones with MiXCR and retained in-frame beta chains. Each CDR3 protein appears once, grouped with its most common genes and DNA. The sample table contains fewer than 800,000 distinct CDR3 sequences; only one count was recorded for around 7.4% of them. The top ten clones comprise about 1.6% of the sample. These sequences were also reported in another study, on yellow fever vaccine responses in identical twins.

The specimen sequenced was PBMCs. The receptors come from a woman between 18 and 29 years old in good health.

The sample holds a few counts of this clonotype. The chain is built from TRBV29-1 and TRBJ2-7; TRBD2 aligns across 7 bases. The CDR3 spans 14 residues. From germline, CDR1 is SQVTM and CDR2 ANQGSEA. The trim removed 1 base at V and 7 bases at J, leaving 10 bases unmatched. CDR3 amino acids: CSVEGGGRFEEQYF. The CDR3 DNA sequence: TGCAGCGTTGAAGGGGGAGGGCGGTTTGAAGAGCAGTACTTC.

The sample holds many counts of this clonotype. The CDR3 is CASSLAGSLYNEQFF. CDR3 bases: TGTGCCAGCAGCTTAGCCGGTTCACTGTACAATGAGCAGTTCTTC. This sequence joins TRBV7-6 and TRBJ2-1, with D uncertain. The V end lost 0 bases, the J end lost 4 bases, and 10 bases lay between the germline ends. The CDR3 is 15 amino acids. The germline V gene has CDR1 SGHVS and CDR2 FNYEAQ.

This rearrangement joins TRBV24-1 to TRBJ2-7; no clear D. CDR1 is KGHDR and CDR2 is SFDVKD in the germline V gene. V lost 4 bases, J lost 0 bases, and 9 bases lay in between. The CDR3 has 14 amino acids. The DNA for the CDR3 is TGTGCCACCAGTGACAGCTCCTCCTCCTACGAGCAGTACTTC. Protein: CATSDSSSSYEQYF.

The chain links TRBV5-1 to TRBJ2-3; TRBD2 aligns across 7 bases. V lost 5 bases and J lost 6; bases outside the gene matches: 9. CDR3 length: 14 amino acids. Germline V gene sequence: CDR1 SGHRS, CDR2 YFSETQ. The CDR3 region has the DNA TGCGCCAGCAGGCTGGGGGAGGGCATCGATACGCAGTATTTT. This codes for CASRLGEGIDTQYF.

DNA for the CDR3: TGTGCCAGCAGCTCGGCTCAGGGTTGGTACACTGAAGCTTTCTTT. Amino acid sequence: CASSSAQGWYTEAFF. The V and J genes are TRBV5-5 and TRBJ1-1; D may be TRBD1 (5 bases). The CDR3 covers 15 residues. With 3 bases removed from V and 3 bases from J, the gap between germline ends came to 15 bases. Germline V gives CDR1 SGHKS, CDR2 YYEKEE (reference sequence).

This chain connects TRBV6-5 to TRBJ2-6; D is undetermined. Germline lookup yields CDR1 MNHEY and CDR2 SVGAGI. Trimming cost V 2 bases and J 1 base, with 15 bases left between them. The CDR3 spans 18 residues. The CDR3 bases are TGTGCCAGCAGTTACAACGTGATAGGGTGGTCTGGGGCCAACGTCCTGACTTTC. Translation: CASSYNVIGWSGANVLTF.

There are a few counts of this clonotype. The rearrangement links TRBV20-1 to TRBJ2-1; a possible D gene is TRBD2 (6 bases). The ends were cut back, 2 bases at V and 7 bases at J, with 18 bases in the middle. The CDR3 has 15 residues. The germline V gene encodes CDR1 DFQATT and CDR2 SNEGSKA (reference sequence). CDR3 sequence: CSARRSGVGSNEQFF. Here the CDR3 DNA reads TGCAGTGCTAGACGGTCGGGAGTCGGTTCGAATGAGCAGTTCTTC.

This clonotype was picked up a small number of times. The V and J genes are TRBV19 and TRBJ2-7; 8 bases agree with TRBD1. Germline V gene data show CDR1 as LNHDA and CDR2 as SQIVND (reference sequence). This CDR3 spans 14 amino acids. V lost 3 bases and J lost 3; bases outside the gene matches: 4. CDR3 sequence: CASSMYRGSYEQYF. CDR3 sequence (DNA): TGTGCCAGTAGTATGTACAGGGGGAGCTACGAGCAGTACTTC.

Many counts were recorded for this clonotype. The rearrangement links TRBV4-1 to TRBJ1-5, with D unresolved. The CDR3 extends over 13 amino acids. V gave up 4 bases and J gave up 7 bases, with 11 bases separating them. CDR1 is MGHRA and CDR2 is YSYEKL in the germline V gene. The CDR3 region has the DNA TGCGCCAGCAGCCCCTTGGTAGAACAGCCCCAGCATTTT. Encoded protein: CASSPLVEQPQHF.

The chain links TRBV29-1 to TRBJ2-6; 10 bases map to TRBD1. CDR1 is SQVTM and CDR2 is ANQGSEA in the germline V gene. The CDR3 spans 16 residues. V shed 6 bases and J 1 base; nucleotides not matched to a gene: 6. CDR3 protein: CSVGQGEPSGANVLTF. The CDR3 coding sequence is TGCAGCGTCGGACAGGGGGAACCTTCTGGGGCCAACGTCCTGACTTTC. The whole variable domain, filled in from reference TRBV29-1 and TRBJ2-6, reads SAVISQKPSRDICQRGTSLTIQCQVDSQVTMMFWYRQQPGQSLTLIATANQGSEATYESGFVIDKFPISRPNLTFSTLTVSNMSPEDSSIYLCSVGQGEPSGANVLTFGAGSRLTVL.

The chain has TRBV29-1 and TRBJ2-6; 7 positions match TRBD1. This CDR3 has 18 residues. The germline V gene encodes CDR1 SQVTM and CDR2 ANQGSEA. Losses at the gene ends were 4 bases for V and 2 bases for J; bases not matched to a gene: 14. The DNA of the CDR3 is TGCAGCGTTGTGGGATCAGACAGGGCTGTCGCTGGGGCCAACGTCCTGACTTTC. Its protein is CSVVGSDRAVAGANVLTF.

This sequence joins TRBV10-3 and TRBJ2-2, with 10 bases aligning to TRBD2. J was trimmed by 3 bases and V by 0 bases; bases with no gene match: 4. Per the germline V gene, CDR1 is ENHRY and CDR2 is SYGVKD. CDR3 length: 17 residues. CDR3 in DNA: TGTGCCATCAGTGAGTCATCGAGCGGGGGGGACACCGGGGAGCTGTTTTTT. Its protein product is CAISESSSGGDTGELFF.

This clonotype was recorded many times. The CDR3 DNA reads as TGTGCCAGCAGCTTAGGGACAGGGAGCATCTATGGCTACACCTTC. Translated, it gives CASSLGTGSIYGYTF. The chain couples TRBV11-2 to TRBJ1-2; TRBD1 matches at 8 bases. The germline CDR1 and CDR2 sequences are SGHAT and FQNNGV. This CDR3 contains 15 residues. The V and J ends lost 1 base and 4 bases, in that order; junction bases with no gene match: 5.

The V and J genes are TRBV4-1 and TRBJ2-2; D may be TRBD2 (6 bases). The CDR3 has 16 amino acids. The germline gives CDR1 MGHRA, CDR2 YSYEKL. V lost 0 bases and J 6 bases, leaving 14 bases between the germline ends. The CDR3 coding sequence is TGCGCCAGCAGCCAAGATTTCGGACTACCCTCCGGGGAGCTGTTTTTT. Encoded protein: CASSQDFGLPSGELFF.

This clonotype was seen a few times. CDR3 region: CASSIIAGVRYNEQFF. The CDR3 DNA is TGTGCCAGCAGTATCATAGCGGGAGTTCGCTACAATGAGCAGTTCTTC. This chain connects TRBV12-3 or TRBV12-4 to TRBJ2-1, with TRBD2 matching over 9 bases. The CDR3 is 16 amino acids. Trimming took 5 bases from V and 3 from J; bases not matched to a gene: 8.